Each of the 31 T cell receptor beta chains below was sequenced from the same sample in a study of T cell responses to AZD1222 COVID-19 vaccine. Repertoires were generated with immunoSEQ multiplex PCR, while TCRdb's copy carries only in-frame clones and drops some. The profile shows approximately 120,000 clones, roughly 87% of them singletons. The input for sequencing was peripheral blood, taken on day 0 of MenACWY control vaccination. Receptors were obtained from an adult in good health.

This clone was picked up one time. The V gene is TRBV18, the J gene TRBJ2-1; D is uncertain. The germline V and J ends were trimmed by 1 base and 4 bases, with 8 bases remaining between them. CDR3 length: 14 residues. Looked up from germline, CDR1 is KGHSH and CDR2 is LQKENI. As DNA, the CDR3 is TGTGCCAGCTCACCACGCGCGGAGTACAATGAGCAGTTCTTC. Protein sequence: CASSPRAEYNEQFF.

The chain employs TRBV11-1 and TRBJ2-7, with a possible D match to TRBD2 (6 bases). The CDR3 is made up of 14 amino acids. CDR1 SGHAT and CDR2 FQDESV come from the germline V gene (reference sequence). The ends were cut back, 5 bases at V and 2 bases at J, with 13 bases in the middle. In nucleotides, the CDR3 is TGTGCCAGCAGCCGGAATGGAGGGACCTACGAGCAGTACTTC. Its protein product is CASSRNGGTYEQYF.

This clone has only one observation. V gene TRBV10-2 combines with J gene TRBJ2-7, with a weak D call TRBD1 (6 bases). Germline CDR1 WSHSY, CDR2 SAAADI. The CDR3 runs to 13 residues. V was clipped by 7 bases and J by 4 bases, with 14 bases between them. This chain's CDR3 is CASMPTGKYEQYF. CDR3 coding DNA: TGCGCCAGCATGCCGACAGGAAAATACGAGCAGTACTTC.

The rearrangement uses TRBV11-2 and TRBJ2-5; D is ambiguous. Germline V CDR1 and CDR2: SGHAT, FQNNGV. The V gene lost 0 bases and the J gene lost 5 bases, with 1 base spanning the gap. This CDR3 has 11 amino acids. DNA of the CDR3: TGTGCCAGCAGCTTAGACGAGACCCAGTACTTC. This codes for CASSLDETQYF. The variable domain in full, completed from reference TRBV11-2 and TRBJ2-5, reads EAGVAQSPRYKIIEKRQSVAFWCNPISGHATLYWYQQILGQGPKLLIQFQNNGVVDDSQLPKDRFSAERLKGVDSTLKIQPAKLEDSAVYLCASSLDETQYFGPGTRLLVL.

This clone came up once. An end of the junction differs from the germline gene, which may be a read error. V usage is TRBV6-2 or TRBV6-3 and J usage is TRBJ2-5; D uncertain. The germline V gene has CDR1 MNHEY and CDR2 SVGEGT. The CDR3 runs to 11 residues. CDR3 in DNA: TGTGCCAGCAGTTACGGAGAGGCCCAGTACTTC. It encodes CASSYGEAQYF.

This chain connects TRBV27 to TRBJ2-7, with TRBD1 matching 8 bases. Per germline, CDR1 MNHEY and CDR2 SMNVEV (reference sequence). V dropped 4 bases and J dropped 1; count of bases not matched to a gene: 6. The CDR3 contains 15 residues. The CDR3 DNA sequence: TGTGCCAGCAGTTACGGGACAGGCAAATCCTACGAGCAGTACTTC. Its translation is CASSYGTGKSYEQYF.

The chain combines TRBV3-1 (or the pseudogene TRBV3-2) with TRBJ2-2; D call uncertain. CDR3 length: 14 residues. Trimming pared 0 bases from V and 4 bases from J, leaving 6 bases between. Germline V gene sequence: CDR1 LGHDT, CDR2 YNNKEL (reference sequence). Here the CDR3 reads CASSQDLLTGELFF. The CDR3 DNA reads as TGTGCCAGCAGCCAAGATCTACTCACCGGGGAGCTGTTTTTT.

This clone has only one observation. This rearrangement joins TRBV10-2 to TRBJ2-5; D unresolved. This CDR3 region has 15 residues. The germline gives CDR1 WSHSY, CDR2 SAAADI. V was cut by 6 bases and J by 1 base, with 15 bases left in between. The CDR3 is CASSPTSRSQETQYF. The CDR3 DNA follows: TGCGCCAGCAGCCCTACCTCAAGGTCCCAAGAGACCCAGTACTTC.

This chain connects TRBV28 to TRBJ2-1, with D perhaps TRBD1 (6 bases). CDR1 and CDR2 from the germline V gene are MDHEN and SYDVKM. The CDR3 covers 10 residues. The V and J ends lost 9 bases and 9 bases respectively, with 9 bases between them. CDR3 protein: CASLGGEQFF. CDR3 sequence (DNA): TGTGCCAGTCTAGGGGGTGAGCAGTTCTTC.

V usage is TRBV6-1 and J usage is TRBJ1-5; 11 bases are shared with TRBD1. This CDR3 is 18 amino acids long. Germline lookup yields CDR1 MNHNS and CDR2 SASEGT. V dropped 4 bases and J dropped 1; count of bases not matched to a gene: 9. The CDR3, as DNA: TGTGCCAGCAGTGGAGGACAGGGGGCTCGGGTGAGCAATCAGCCCCAGCATTTT. Translated: CASSGGQGARVSNQPQHF.

V usage is TRBV7-9 and J usage is TRBJ1-4, with TRBD1 identical over 7 bases. V was clipped by 5 bases and J by 1 base; unmatched bases: 10. Germline CDR1 SEHNR, CDR2 FQNEAQ (reference sequence). The CDR3 is 17 residues long. In DNA, the CDR3 is TGTGCCAGCAGCGGGCGGACAGGAATCGTAACTAATGAAAAACTGTTTTTT. Residues: CASSGRTGIVTNEKLFF.

This chain joins TRBV5-6 and TRBJ2-1; D may match TRBD1 or TRBD2 (5 bases each). Trimming removed 1 base at V and 0 bases at J, with 8 bases between. Germline V gene data show CDR1 as SGHDT and CDR2 as YYEEEE. The CDR3 length is 15 residues. CDR3 DNA sequence: TGTGCCAGCAGCTTGTACGGGACCTCCTACAATGAGCAGTTCTTC. It translates to CASSLYGTSYNEQFF. Together with reference TRBV5-6 and TRBJ2-1, the CDR3 gives the full variable domain: DAGVTQSPTHLIKTRGQQVTLRCSPKSGHDTVSWYQQALGQGPQFIFQYYEEEERQRGNFPDRFSGHQFPNYSSELNVNALLLGDSALYLCASSLYGTSYNEQFFGPGTRLTVL.

The genes are TRBV28 and TRBJ1-2; D not certain. Germline assignment: CDR1 MDHEN and CDR2 SYDVKM. Between the trimmed V and J ends, which lost 3 bases and 5 bases, there was a span of 10 bases. The CDR3 totals 13 residues. Written as DNA, the CDR3 is TGTGCCAGCAGTTTTTCACGGGCGTATGGCTACACCTTC. Translation: CASSFSRAYGYTF.

The V call is TRBV4-2, the J call TRBJ2-1, with 8 bases aligning to TRBD2. CDR1 LGHNA and CDR2 YNFKEQ come from the germline V gene. The CDR3 covers 15 residues. V trimming: 8 bases; J trimming: 7 bases; junction bases outside the gene matches: 13. CDR3 sequence: CASGHSGEAFNEQFF. The CDR3 bases are TGTGCCAGCGGTCATAGCGGGGAGGCCTTTAATGAGCAGTTCTTC.

The chain employs TRBV19 and TRBJ2-3; D perhaps matches TRBD2 (5 bases). Trimming stripped 2 bases from V and 4 bases from J, with 10 bases between. The CDR3 length is 14 residues. CDR1 and CDR2 (germline): LNHDA, SQIVND (reference sequence). CDR3 in amino acids: CASSITSSADTQYF. DNA for the CDR3: TGTGCCAGTAGTATAACTAGTTCAGCAGATACGCAGTATTTT.

The chain uses TRBV19 and TRBJ1-3; TRBD1 is a possible D gene (6 bases). Trimming cost V 2 bases and J 2 bases, with 13 bases left between them. The CDR3 runs to 16 residues. Germline lookup yields CDR1 LNHDA and CDR2 SQIVND (reference sequence). The CDR3 region is CASSITGLSAGNTIYF. For the CDR3, the DNA is TGTGCCAGTAGTATAACAGGGCTTTCAGCTGGAAACACCATATATTTT.

This chain uses TRBV7-9 with TRBJ1-2, with TRBD1 matching over 7 bases. The germline V gene has CDR1 SEHNR and CDR2 FQNEAQ (reference sequence). There are 13 residues in the CDR3. J was trimmed by 6 bases and V by 1 base; bases with no gene match: 2. The CDR3 sequence is CASSLGGQHGYTF. In DNA form, the CDR3 reads TGTGCCAGCAGCTTAGGGGGACAGCATGGCTACACCTTC.

V gene TRBV19 combines with J gene TRBJ2-7; D unclear. The CDR3 totals 13 residues. The V gene's germline CDR1 is LNHDA and CDR2 SQIVND (reference sequence). The V end lost 7 bases, the J end lost 0 bases, and 10 bases lay between the germline ends. CDR3 residues: CASTPTHSYEQYF. Written as DNA, the CDR3 is TGTGCCAGTACCCCAACACACTCCTACGAGCAGTACTTC.

This sequence joins TRBV28 and TRBJ1-2; possibly TRBD1 for D (5 bases). Germline V gene lookup returns CDR1 MDHEN and CDR2 SYDVKM. The CDR3 loop spans 12 amino acids. V gave up 6 bases and J gave up 7 bases, with 12 bases separating them. CDR3 sequence reads: CASRSDIRGYTF. CDR3 bases: TGTGCCAGCAGATCGGACATTCGTGGCTACACCTTC.

The chain joins TRBV7-2 to TRBJ2-5, with D perhaps TRBD1 or TRBD2 (6 bases each). The V end was cut by 2 bases, the J end by 5 bases, with 15 bases between. Looked up from germline, CDR1 is SGHTA and CDR2 is FQGNSA. The length of the CDR3 is 15 residues. Here the CDR3 DNA reads TGTGCCAGCAGCTTAAACAGGGCCAGCGGGGAGACCCAGTACTTC. Protein sequence: CASSLNRASGETQYF.

This CDR3 is CATSDFQSQETQYF. The CDR3 bases are TGTGCCACCAGTGATTTCCAGTCCCAAGAGACCCAGTACTTC. The chain recombines TRBV24-1 with TRBJ2-5; D gene uncertain. V was cut by 1 base and J by 1 base, with 6 bases left in between. The CDR3 runs to 14 residues. Germline lookup yields CDR1 KGHDR and CDR2 SFDVKD.

V gene TRBV10-3 combines with J gene TRBJ2-3; D possibly corresponds to TRBD2 (5 bases). Germline lookup yields CDR1 ENHRY and CDR2 SYGVKD. The V end lost 6 bases, the J end lost 4 bases, and 14 bases lay between the germline ends. CDR3 size: 14 residues. CDR3 amino acids: CAIRPGLAPDTQYF. CDR3 nucleotide sequence: TGTGCCATCAGACCCGGTCTAGCCCCAGATACGCAGTATTTT.

The chain joins TRBV4-1 to TRBJ2-7; 9 nucleotides align to TRBD2. The CDR3 consists of 14 residues. The germline V gene encodes CDR1 MGHRA and CDR2 YSYEKL. Germline trimming cut 5 bases from V and 1 base from J; bases unmatched to any gene: 3. The CDR3, as DNA: TGCGCCAGCAGCAGTAGCGGGAGTTCCTACGAGCAGTACTTC. Translated, it gives CASSSSGSSYEQYF.

This clone was recorded once. The V gene is TRBV5-1, the J gene TRBJ1-1; D not certain. There are 13 residues in the CDR3. Trimming removed 1 base at V and 0 bases at J, with 4 bases between. The germline V gene has CDR1 SGHRS and CDR2 YFSETQ. The CDR3 region is CASSLFLNTEAFF. In nucleotides, the CDR3 is TGCGCCAGCAGCTTGTTCCTGAACACTGAAGCTTTCTTT.

The chain links TRBV24-1 to TRBJ2-5; no clear D. Trimming left V 5 bases short and J 2 bases short, with 8 bases between. CDR1 KGHDR and CDR2 SFDVKD come from the germline V gene. The CDR3 covers 13 residues. The CDR3 DNA reads as TGTGCCACCAGTGGGGCAGGACAAGAGACCCAGTACTTC. This translates into CATSGAGQETQYF.

V and J are TRBV19 and TRBJ2-3; maybe TRBD2 (5 bases). Between the trimmed V and J ends, which lost 4 bases and 5 bases, there was a span of 13 bases. Germline-derived CDR1 and CDR2 are LNHDA and SQIVND (reference sequence). The CDR3 extends over 14 amino acids. This chain's CDR3 is CASSNSGYRDTQYF. CDR3 bases: TGTGCCAGTAGTAATTCGGGGTATAGAGATACGCAGTATTTT.

The sample holds a few counts of this clone. The CDR3 loop is CASSLSIGGLNSNQPQHF. The CDR3 coding sequence is TGTGCCAGCAGTTTATCCATCGGGGGCCTGAATAGCAATCAGCCCCAGCATTTT. The chain recombines TRBV27 with TRBJ1-5; perhaps TRBD1 as D (6 bases). V was clipped by 0 bases and J by 0 bases, with 15 bases between them. Germline V CDR1 and CDR2: MNHEY, SMNVEV (reference sequence). The CDR3 loop spans 18 amino acids.

V and J are TRBV5-4 and TRBJ2-2, with 7 nucleotides matching TRBD2. The trim removed 3 bases at V and 6 bases at J, leaving 5 bases unmatched. The germline V gene has CDR1 SGHNT and CDR2 YYREEE (reference sequence). This CDR3 has 14 amino acids. CDR3 nucleotides: TGTGCCAGCAGCTACGGGACTACCCCCGGGGAGCTGTTTTTT. It encodes CASSYGTTPGELFF.

The V call is TRBV11-3, the J call TRBJ2-2; D is uncertain. This CDR3 is built from 13 residues. The germline V and J ends were trimmed by 5 bases and 7 bases, with 11 bases remaining between them. The germline gives CDR1 SGHNT, CDR2 YENEEA. DNA of the CDR3: TGTGCCAGCAGCGACGCGGTGGACGGGGAGCTGTTTTTT. Protein: CASSDAVDGELFF.

This sequence joins TRBV19 and TRBJ1-1; 9 nucleotides agree with TRBD1. With V trimmed by 7 bases and J by 10 bases, 13 bases remained unmatched. CDR3 length equals 14 residues. From germline, CDR1 is LNHDA and CDR2 SQIVND (reference sequence). CDR3 loop: CASNSLTGGKRAFF. DNA of the CDR3: TGTGCCAGTAACTCACTCACAGGGGGCAAGCGAGCTTTCTTT.

This chain links TRBV5-1 with TRBJ2-5; D not resolved. Germline CDR1 and CDR2: SGHRS and YFSETQ. This CDR3 has 17 residues. V was pared by 0 bases and J by 1 base, with 16 bases between. CDR3 DNA: TGCGCCAGCAGCTTGGCAAACGCCGGTTACCCCCAAGAGACCCAGTACTTC. Protein: CASSLANAGYPQETQYF.